The 22 T cell receptor beta chains listed next were all sequenced from one sample in a study of shared clonotypes between healthy human individuals. Here immunoSEQ multiplex PCR was the method, and the copy in TCRdb shows in-frame clones only, minus some. Of around 2,000,000 clones detected, just under 95% appear once; the ten largest clones hold around 1.2%. CD45RO-negative CD8 cells positively selected for CCR7 made up the naive population, which excluded terminally differentiated effector memory CD45RA+ cells. The sample was naive CD8+ T cells sorted from blood. Receptors originate from a man between 18 and 29 years old in good health.

This clone was detected once. This sequence joins TRBV10-3 and TRBJ1-5, with D maybe TRBD1 (5 bases). V lost 6 bases, J lost 5 bases, and 17 bases lay in between. Germline V gene sequence: CDR1 ENHRY, CDR2 SYGVKD. CDR3 length equals 15 residues. CDR3 DNA sequence: TGTGCCATCAGCCTGACAGAATCAAGGGATCAGCCCCAGCATTTT. Its protein is CAISLTESRDQPQHF.

The V call is TRBV9, the J call TRBJ2-7, with 9 positions matching TRBD2. Germline CDR1 is SGDLS and CDR2 is YYNGEE. The CDR3 contains 14 residues. The V gene end was trimmed by 4 bases and the J gene end by 2 bases; junction bases not matched to a gene: 4. This chain's CDR3 is CASSFGLATYEQYF. In DNA, the CDR3 is TGTGCCAGCAGCTTCGGACTAGCGACCTACGAGCAGTACTTC.

V gene TRBV6-1 combines with J gene TRBJ2-7; D possibly corresponds to TRBD1 (5 bases). The CDR3 contains 16 residues. Germline V CDR1 and CDR2: MNHNS, SASEGT. Deletions cut 3 bases from V and 4 bases from J, with 19 bases between. The CDR3, as DNA: TGTGCCAGCAGTGAGGGGCCGTTCGCAAGTCGGTACGAGCAGTACTTC. Translated, it gives CASSEGPFASRYEQYF.

The chain has TRBV6-5 and TRBJ1-2; 10 bases align to TRBD1. J lost 7 bases, V lost 0 bases, and 8 bases had no gene match. CDR1 is MNHEY, CDR2 SVGAGI, per germline. The CDR3 consists of 16 residues. CDR3 bases: TGTGCCAGCAGTTACTCGCCGGGACAGGGGCAGAGTGGCTACACCTTC. Amino acids: CASSYSPGQGQSGYTF.

V is TRBV2 and J is TRBJ1-5; perhaps TRBD1 as D (5 bases). The V end lost 4 bases, the J end lost 5 bases, and 18 bases lay between the germline ends. The CDR3 consists of 16 residues. Germline values: CDR1 SNHLY, CDR2 FYNNEI. In nucleotides, the CDR3 is TGTGCCAGCAGTGGATACGACAGACTCGAGCATCAGCCCCAGCATTTT. Encoded protein: CASSGYDRLEHQPQHF.

The rearrangement joins TRBV28 to TRBJ1-5, with a weak D call TRBD1 (6 bases). CDR3 size: 15 residues. V was pared by 3 bases and J by 2 bases, with 11 bases between. Germline V CDR1 and CDR2: MDHEN, SYDVKM. CDR3 nucleotides: TGTGCCAGCAGTTTTAGGGGGGGTGGCAATCAGCCCCAGCATTTT. As protein: CASSFRGGGNQPQHF.

DNA for the CDR3: TGCAGCGTTGATCCCCAGGGCCAAGAGACCCAGTACTTC. Translated: CSVDPQGQETQYF. The rearrangement uses TRBV29-1 and TRBJ2-5; TRBD1 is a possible D gene (5 bases). Germline lookup yields CDR1 SQVTM and CDR2 ANQGSEA. V was cut by 3 bases and J by 1 base, with 9 bases left in between. The CDR3 is 13 residues long.

CDR3 nucleotide sequence: TGCGCCAGCAGCCAAGGGGGACTAAAGACCGGGGAGCTGTTTTTT. Translated: CASSQGGLKTGELFF. The genes are TRBV4-1 and TRBJ2-2; 7 bases line up with TRBD2. After removal of 1 base from V and 5 bases from J, the junction contained 4 bases not matched to a gene. Germline assignment: CDR1 MGHRA and CDR2 YSYEKL. The CDR3 runs 15 residues.

CDR3 protein: CASSLAYASTGGRGETQYF. The CDR3 nucleotides read TGTGCCAGCAGCTTAGCCTATGCATCGACAGGGGGACGAGGAGAGACCCAGTACTTC. The V gene is TRBV11-1, the J gene TRBJ2-5, with 9 bases that match TRBD1. The trim removed 0 bases at V and 4 bases at J, leaving 15 bases unmatched. This CDR3 region has 19 residues. The V gene's germline CDR1 is SGHAT and CDR2 FQDESV (reference sequence). Full variable domain (rest looked up from reference TRBV11-1 and TRBJ2-5): EAEVAQSPRYKITEKSQAVAFWCDPISGHATLYWYRQILGQGPELLVQFQDESVVDDSQLPKDRFSAERLKGVDSTLKIQPAELGDSAMYLCASSLAYASTGGRGETQYFGPGTRLLVL.

This chain uses TRBV7-8 with TRBJ1-2; 8 bases map to TRBD1. The V segment lost 1 base and the J segment 6 bases; nucleotides outside the gene matches: 13. The CDR3 is 17 residues long. Per the germline V gene, CDR1 is SGHVS and CDR2 is FQNEAQ. CDR3 region: CASSLVPGQGQVDGYTF. CDR3 coding DNA: TGTGCCAGCAGCTTAGTTCCCGGACAGGGACAAGTTGATGGCTACACCTTC.

With respect to this clone: Other nucleotide sequences from this sample produce the same CDR3. The V call is TRBV7-9, the J call TRBJ1-1; a possible D gene is TRBD1 (5 bases). This CDR3 is 12 amino acids long. V gave up 5 bases and J gave up 2 bases, with 6 bases separating them. Germline V gene data show CDR1 as SEHNR and CDR2 as FQNEAQ (reference sequence). CDR3 residues: CASSQGNTEAFF. The CDR3 coding sequence is TGTGCCAGCAGCCAGGGTAACACTGAAGCTTTCTTT.

The V call is TRBV25-1, the J call TRBJ2-7; the match to TRBD1 covers 8 bases. The CDR3 contains 15 residues. The germline CDR1 and CDR2 sequences are MGHDK and SYGVNS. Trimming removed 2 bases from V and 5 bases from J; junction bases left unmatched: 8. The DNA for the CDR3 is TGTGCCAGCAGTGAAGCGTTACAGGGGGTAGACGAGCAGTACTTC. Protein: CASSEALQGVDEQYF.

The rearrangement uses TRBV6-5 and TRBJ2-7; TRBD1 might be the D (6 bases). The CDR3 consists of 13 residues. The germline V and J ends were trimmed by 8 bases and 3 bases, with 14 bases remaining between them. The germline CDR1 and CDR2 sequences are MNHEY and SVGAGI. Here the CDR3 DNA reads TGTGCCAGCCAGGGGTGGGGTGGCTACGAGCAGTACTTC. Its translation: CASQGWGGYEQYF.

The chain joins TRBV7-2 to TRBJ2-1, with TRBD2 identical over 12 bases. V dropped 5 bases and J dropped 4; count of bases not matched to a gene: 6. The CDR3 contains 16 residues. Germline CDR1 is SGHTA and CDR2 is FQGNSA. CDR3 nucleotide sequence: TGTGCCAGCAGCCCCGGGACTAGCGGGCTTTACAATGAGCAGTTCTTC. The encoded protein is CASSPGTSGLYNEQFF.

The rearrangement joins TRBV7-9 to TRBJ1-2; a weak D match, TRBD1 (6 bases). Germline CDR1 and CDR2: SEHNR and FQNEAQ (reference sequence). This CDR3 contains 14 residues. The V gene lost 5 bases and the J gene lost 6 bases, with 16 bases spanning the gap. The CDR3 region is CASSPGTPAHGYTF. The CDR3 DNA sequence: TGTGCCAGCAGCCCCGGGACACCTGCCCATGGCTACACCTTC.

Details on this clone: Other DNA sequences in the sample encode the same CDR3. V and J are TRBV6-5 and TRBJ1-1; D is undetermined. Looked up from germline, CDR1 is MNHEY and CDR2 is SVGAGI. This CDR3 is built from 14 residues. The germline V and J ends were trimmed by 2 bases and 1 base, with 8 bases remaining between them. The CDR3 bases are TGTGCCAGCAGTTACCGGACTGAGAACACTGAAGCTTTCTTT. The encoded protein is CASSYRTENTEAFF.

J is TRBJ2-1 and V is TRBV29-1; the D gene could be TRBD1 or TRBD2 (5 bases each). This CDR3 has 13 residues. V was pared by 3 bases and J by 7 bases, with 13 bases between. The germline V gene has CDR1 SQVTM and CDR2 ANQGSEA. The DNA of the CDR3 is TGCAGCGTTGAGGGAACGAGGGGAAATGAGCAGTTCTTC. It codes for CSVEGTRGNEQFF.

The chain uses TRBV29-1 and TRBJ2-1, with 8 bases aligning to TRBD1. V was clipped by 6 bases and J by 7 bases; unmatched bases: 11. Germline loops: CDR1 SQVTM, CDR2 ANQGSEA. The CDR3 runs to 14 residues. CDR3 residues: CSVARTGRYNEQFF. CDR3 sequence (DNA): TGCAGCGTGGCCCGGACAGGGAGGTATAATGAGCAGTTCTTC.

The chain has TRBV11-2 and TRBJ2-7; a weak D match, TRBD1 (7 bases). V was pared by 2 bases and J by 3 bases, with 14 bases between. CDR3 length: 15 residues. Germline loops: CDR1 SGHAT, CDR2 FQNNGV. CDR3 sequence reads: CASSLSVQGGYEQYF. For the CDR3, the DNA is TGTGCCAGCAGCTTAAGCGTGCAGGGGGGCTACGAGCAGTACTTC.

V usage is TRBV28 and J usage is TRBJ1-2; no clear D. This CDR3 has 12 residues. The V and J ends lost 3 bases and 10 bases respectively, with 12 bases between them. Germline V gives CDR1 MDHEN, CDR2 SYDVKM. CDR3 sequence reads: CASSFSEVFYTF. For the CDR3, the DNA is TGTGCCAGCAGTTTCAGTGAGGTCTTCTACACCTTC.

This clone was detected once. The chain is built from TRBV10-3 and TRBJ2-7; the D is unclear. V lost 6 bases and J lost 0, with 12 bases in between. There are 14 residues in the CDR3. Germline CDR1 ENHRY, CDR2 SYGVKD. In nucleotides, the CDR3 is TGTGCCATCAGGGACGTATCAAGCTCCTACGAGCAGTACTTC. Amino acids: CAIRDVSSSYEQYF.

This rearrangement joins TRBV4-3 to TRBJ2-2; 13 nucleotides match TRBD2. The germline V gene encodes CDR1 LGHNA and CDR2 YSLEER. J lost 4 bases, V lost 4 bases, and 3 bases had no gene match. CDR3 length equals 16 residues. CDR3 sequence reads: CASSPLAGGGTGELFF. CDR3 DNA: TGCGCCAGCAGCCCACTAGCGGGAGGGGGCACCGGGGAGCTGTTTTTT.